This TCR beta chain came from a study of blood T cell repertoires in COVID-19 (dated by TCRdb to 2018 to 2020). With regard to the full study: Samples from collaborators originated in the United States, Italy and Spain and spanned both the acute and convalescent phases of COVID-19. The material from the prospective study consisted of cDNA or gDNA derived from T cells, B-cell-depleted T cells, or PBMCs. Subjects who had been exposed to COVID-19, were actively infected with it, or had recovered from it provided the deeply sampled blood TCRbeta repertoires that made up the dataset. The repertoires were made available in a free public database intended to serve as a resource for research on the immune response to SARS-CoV-2. Samples came from the ongoing ImmuneRACE study (first 160 participants) plus 1,254 subjects from 6 global collaborators. The sample metadata nearly always contained a de-identified subject ID, COVID-19 status, age in years and sex. HLA class I and class II types, where available, came from metadata supplied by the sample provider rather than from assay-based typing.

Whole blood was collected in K2EDTA tubes by collaborating institutions according to the institutions' own protocols. For TCRbeta analysis, collaborator samples were shipped as frozen whole blood, as isolated PBMCs, or as DNA extracted from either sample type. With respect to this clone: Its binding antigen is unknown. Within one base of it there is no much larger clone, and no base qualities were kept.

TCRbeta CDR3 regions were amplified from genomic DNA using the immunoSEQ Assay, a bias-controlled multiplex PCR. From the authors' description of their analysis: Within the assay, amplification of reference gene primers was used to estimate how many nucleated cells each sample contained. To quantify the absolute abundance of each unique TCRbeta CDR3 rearrangement, sequence reads were collapsed and filtered. For each sample, productive Simpson clonality was calculated by taking the square root of Simpson's diversity index across productive rearrangements. TCRdb carries this immuneACCESS record with in-frame sequences only. Its versions omit some clonotypes, under half of them owing to an unresolved V gene in the studies checked, with the rest unexplained. The DNA gave D and trimming, while V, J and clone size come from that table. This sample holds roughly 69,000 clones; roughly 91% were observed only once. The ten largest account for approximately 7% of the sample.

What the work shows at the level of the full study, not this receptor alone: How much clinical and demographic metadata was included differed by source and by participant, and the metadata was provided uncurated.

V is cut back by 6 bases and J by 3 bases, with 1 base in the junction unmatched. CDR1 and CDR2 are read off the germline V gene as SQVTM and ANQGSEA. Measured from the cysteine to the phenylalanine, the CDR3 is 12 residues long. The entry retains the CDR3 DNA only, 36 bases that are in frame from base 1. This sequence uses TRBV29-1 and TRBJ2-1, and 8 bases in between align with TRBD1. This TCR derives from a man aged 50 to 60 with active COVID-19. The sample was peripheral blood. In nucleotide form, the sequence is TGCAGCGTGGACAGGGACTACAATGAGCAGTTCTTC. It is translated as CSVDRDYNEQFF.